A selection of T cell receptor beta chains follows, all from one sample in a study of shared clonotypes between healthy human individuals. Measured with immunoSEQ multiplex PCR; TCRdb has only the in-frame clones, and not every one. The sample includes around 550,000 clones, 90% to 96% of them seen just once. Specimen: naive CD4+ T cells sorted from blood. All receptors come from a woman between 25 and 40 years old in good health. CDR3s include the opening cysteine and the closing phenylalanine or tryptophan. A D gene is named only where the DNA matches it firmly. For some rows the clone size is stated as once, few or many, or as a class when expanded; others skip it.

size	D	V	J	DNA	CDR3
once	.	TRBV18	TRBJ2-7	TGTGCCAGCTCGCCATCGCCAAGCTCCTACGAGCAGTACTTC	CASSPSPSSYEQYF
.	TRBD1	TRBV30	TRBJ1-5	TGTGCCTGGAGCCGGGACAGGGATCAGCCCCAGCATTTT	CAWSRDRDQPQHF
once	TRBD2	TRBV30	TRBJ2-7	TGTGCCTGGAGTACCCCGGGACTAGCGGGAGGGAACGAGCAGTACTTC	CAWSTPGLAGGNEQYF
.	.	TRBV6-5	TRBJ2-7	TGTGCCAGCAGCTTCTCCCGGAGGGGGCTCTACGAGCAGTACTTC	CASSFSRRGLYEQYF
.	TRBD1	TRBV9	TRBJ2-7	TGTGCCAGCAGCGTAGGGGGACAGGGGGCAAGGTACGAGCAGTACTTC	CASSVGGQGARYEQYF
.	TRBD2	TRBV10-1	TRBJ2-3	TGCGCCAGCAGTGATGGGGGGGGAGCAGATACGCAGTATTTT	CASSDGGGADTQYF
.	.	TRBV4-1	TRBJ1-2	TGCGCCAGCAGCCAAGGGTTTAGGGAAGTGGAAGGCTACACCTTC	CASSQGFREVEGYTF
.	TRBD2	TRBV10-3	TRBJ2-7	TGTGCCATCAGTGGCGGCCTCGGGGGGTACGAGCAGTACTTC	CAISGGLGGYEQYF
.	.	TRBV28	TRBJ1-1	TGTGCCAGCAGTCCATACGCCGGGTCCTACACTGAAGCTTTCTTT	CASSPYAGSYTEAFF
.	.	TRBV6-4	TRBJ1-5	TGTGCCAGCAGCGGACCACATAGCAATCAGCCCCAGCATTTT	CASSGPHSNQPQHF
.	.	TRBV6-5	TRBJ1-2	TGTGCCAGCAGTTACGTTTCTGGGGGGGACTGGCATGGCTACACCTTC	CASSYVSGGDWHGYTF
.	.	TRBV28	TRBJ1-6	TGTGCCAGCAGAATGGTTGGGGGGCGCAGGTATAATTCACCCCTCCACTTT	CASRMVGGRRYNSPLHF
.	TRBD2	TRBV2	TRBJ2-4	TGTGCCAGCAGTGAGAGGCTAGCGGGAGCCAAAAACATTCAGTACTTC	CASSERLAGAKNIQYF
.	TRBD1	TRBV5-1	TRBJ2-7	TGCGCCAGCAGCTTTTTGATCGGACAGGCCGTTTCCTACGAGCAGTACTTC	CASSFLIGQAVSYEQYF
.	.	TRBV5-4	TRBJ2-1	TGTGCCAGCAGCTTGGGGGCCGGGATAAATGGTGAGCAGTTCTTC	CASSLGAGINGEQFF
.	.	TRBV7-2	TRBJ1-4	TGTGCCAGCAGCTTACAGCGAGACTCTGAAAAACTGTTTTTT	CASSLQRDSEKLFF
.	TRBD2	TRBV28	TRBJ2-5	TGTGCCAGCAGTTTACGGGTCCTAGCGGTTGGCTTCCAAGAGACCCAGTACTTC	CASSLRVLAVGFQETQYF
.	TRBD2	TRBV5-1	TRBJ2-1	TGCGCCAGCAGCTTACGGACTAGCGGCCGGGATGAGCAGTTCTTC	CASSLRTSGRDEQFF
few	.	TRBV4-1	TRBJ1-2	TGCGCCAGCAGCCAAGCGGCAGGACTTAACTATGGCTACACCTTC	CASSQAAGLNYGYTF
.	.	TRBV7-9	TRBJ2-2	TGTGCCAGCACGTGGAGGTCGGGCACCGGGGAGCTGTTTTTT	CASTWRSGTGELFF
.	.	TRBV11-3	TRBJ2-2	TGTGCCAGCAGTCTCCGGGTCACCGGGGAGCTGTTTTTT	CASSLRVTGELFF
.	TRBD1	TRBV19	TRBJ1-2	TGTGCCAGTAGTTACGATTGGACAGGGACCTACGGCTACACCTTC	CASSYDWTGTYGYTF
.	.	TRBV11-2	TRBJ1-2	TGTGCCAGCAGCTTAAGTCCTCCTAACTATGGCTACACCTTC	CASSLSPPNYGYTF
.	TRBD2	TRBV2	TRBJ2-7	TGTGCCGGAAGAGAATCGGGGGGGAGTACCCCCTACGAGCAGTACTTC	CAGRESGGSTPYEQYF
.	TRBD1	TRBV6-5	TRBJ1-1	TGTGCCAGCAGTTTCGACAGGGAAGGTACTGAAGCTTTCTTT	CASSFDREGTEAFF
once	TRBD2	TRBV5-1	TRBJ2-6	TGCGCCAGCAGCCCGGGACTAGCGGACTCTGGGGCCAACGTCCTGACTTTC	CASSPGLADSGANVLTF
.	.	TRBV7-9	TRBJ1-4	TGTGCCAGCAGCAAGACCACAGGGACCCTAGACGGTAATGAAAAACTGTTTTTT	CASSKTTGTLDGNEKLFF
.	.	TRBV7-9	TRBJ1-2	TGTGCCAGCAGCTCCCCGATGGGGGGCGGCTATGGCTACACCTTC	CASSSPMGGGYGYTF
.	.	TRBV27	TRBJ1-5	TGTGCCAGCAGTCGCGAAGGGTATAGCAATCAGCCCCAGCATTTT	CASSREGYSNQPQHF
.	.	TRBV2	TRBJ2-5	TGTGCCAGCATCGAGCGTCTGCTTGCGGAGACCCAGTACTTC	CASIERLLAETQYF
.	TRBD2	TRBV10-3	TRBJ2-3	TGTGCCATCATGAGGGGACTAGCGGGAGGTGTGAATACGCAGTATTTT	CAIMRGLAGGVNTQYF
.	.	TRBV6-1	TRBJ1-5	TGTGCCAGCAGTGACTTAGGCCACCCGTCAGGGCAGCCCCAGCATTTT	CASSDLGHPSGQPQHF
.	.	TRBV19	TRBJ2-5	TGTGCCAGTAAAGCTAGGCGGGAGACCCAGTACTTC	CASKARRETQYF
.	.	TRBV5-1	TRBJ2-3	TGCGCCAGCAGCTTGGTTGATACGCAGTATTTT	CASSLVDTQYF
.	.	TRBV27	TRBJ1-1	TGTGCCAGCAAAAGAATAGAGAGGAACACTGAAGCTTTCTTT	CASKRIERNTEAFF
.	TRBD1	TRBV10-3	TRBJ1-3	TGTGCCATCAGGCCTGGACAGGGAGTTTTCTCTGGAAACACCATATATTTT	CAIRPGQGVFSGNTIYF
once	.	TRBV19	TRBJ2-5	TGTGCCAGTAGCATACGACTACAGCGTCAAGAGACCCAGTACTTC	CASSIRLQRQETQYF
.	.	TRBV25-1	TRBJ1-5	TGTGCCAGCAGTAAGGGGAAAGATCAGCCCCAGCATTTT	CASSKGKDQPQHF
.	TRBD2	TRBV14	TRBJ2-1	TGTGCCAGCAGCCAAGTATCTGGTCCTAGCGGGTTTGGTGAGCAGTTCTTC	CASSQVSGPSGFGEQFF
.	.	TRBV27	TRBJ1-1	TGTGCCAGCAGAACCAAACTTACGGCCTCCACTGAAGCTTTCTTT	CASRTKLTASTEAFF
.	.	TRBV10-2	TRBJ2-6	TGCGCCAGCAGGGCTGCAGGGACTGGGGCCAACGTCCTGACTTTC	CASRAAGTGANVLTF
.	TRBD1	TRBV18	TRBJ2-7	TGTGCCAGCTCGTTCAAATCCGGGACAGGGGGCGACGAGCAGTACTTC	CASSFKSGTGGDEQYF
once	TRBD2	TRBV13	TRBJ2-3	TGTGCCAGCTCCGGGCTTCTAGCGGGAGGAACCACAGATACGCAGTATTTT	CASSGLLAGGTTDTQYF
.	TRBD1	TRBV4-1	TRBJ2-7	TGCGCCAGCAGCCAAGCAATGTGGGACAGGGGCTCCTACGAGCAGTACTTC	CASSQAMWDRGSYEQYF
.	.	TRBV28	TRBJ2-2	TGTGCCAGCAGGCGGACACAGGCGAACACCGGGGAGCTGTTTTTT	CASRRTQANTGELFF
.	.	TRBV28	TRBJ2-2	TGTGCCAGCAGTTTTGAGGTGGTCGGGGAGCTGTTTTTT	CASSFEVVGELFF
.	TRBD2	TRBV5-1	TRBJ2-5	TGCGCCAGCAGCTTCGGTGGAACTAGCGGGGGGTACCAAGAGACCCAGTACTTC	CASSFGGTSGGYQETQYF
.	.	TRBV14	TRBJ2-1	TGTGCCAGCAGCCAGGCCGGGACTTTCTCCTACAATGAGCAGTTCTTC	CASSQAGTFSYNEQFF